The sample holds a few counts of the clone carrying this TCR beta chain. What it recognizes is unknown. The V end was cut by 3 bases, the J end by 3 bases, with 11 bases between. Germline loops: CDR1 SGHAT, CDR2 FQDESV (reference sequence). The CDR3 extends over 14 amino acids. The whole isolated RNA underwent reverse transcription, so sequencing captured expressed TCRB transcripts. Repertoires were generated with immunoSEQ multiplex PCR, while TCRdb's copy carries only in-frame clones and drops some. The table records around 280,000 clones, about 7.8% of them present only once. The data are from a study of beta chain features in type 1 diabetes. Study observations and caveats: Shortening of TCRB CDR3s, moderate but significant, appeared in all four CD4+ subsets of Type 1 diabetes patients.

Cell sorting via CD45RO/CCR7/CD25/CD127/CD95/CD27 was performed to obtain CD4+ naive, central memory, regulatory and stem cell-like memory cells. The clonotype was recovered from a woman aged 18-29 years in good health. The chain employs TRBV11-1 and TRBJ2-5; TRBD1 is a possible D gene (5 bases). The material sequenced was central memory CD4+ T cells from blood. CDR3 loop: CASSLGLTKETQYF. The DNA for the CDR3 is TGTGCCAGCAGCTTGGGGCTTACAAAAGAGACCCAGTACTTC.